These T cell receptor beta chains were read from a single sample in a study of spatial heterogeneity in lung cancer. TCRdb processed the 5' RACE reads anew with MiXCR; each CDR3 protein has one entry. The table includes about 85,000 distinct CDR3 sequences, approximately 20% detected once. The sample here was PBMCs, taken at surgery. The receptors come from a male donor with early-stage non-small cell lung cancer. Each CDR3 is given with its conserved first and last residue. The order of the fields is D gene, V gene, clone size, J gene, CDR3 DNA, CDR3 protein. A D gene is named only where the DNA matches it firmly. Clone size is shown for a subset of rows, as once, few, many or a class of expanded clone.

d_gene: -
v_gene: TRBV2
abundance: -
j_gene: TRBJ1-5
CDR3nt: TGTGCCAGCGGAGGTGGTAGTCAGCCCCAGCATTTT
CDR3aa: CASGGGSQPQHF

d_gene: -
v_gene: TRBV28
abundance: few
j_gene: TRBJ2-7
CDR3nt: TGTGCCAGCAGTTTATCCCGGCGGGTCAGCTCCTACGAGCAGTACTTC
CDR3aa: CASSLSRRVSSYEQYF

d_gene: -
v_gene: TRBV5-1
abundance: -
j_gene: TRBJ1-1
CDR3nt: TGCGCCAGCAGCTTGTCTCTGCAGCTGAACACTGAAGCTTTCTTT
CDR3aa: CASSLSLQLNTEAFF

d_gene: -
v_gene: TRBV13
abundance: -
j_gene: TRBJ1-1
CDR3nt: TGTGCCAGCAGCTTAGTGGGGCAGGGTGAAGCTTTCTTT
CDR3aa: CASSLVGQGEAFF

d_gene: -
v_gene: TRBV6-2/TRBV6-3
abundance: few
j_gene: TRBJ1-1
CDR3nt: TGTGCCAGCACTTTTACAGAGCTGAACACTGAAGCTTTCTTT
CDR3aa: CASTFTELNTEAFF

d_gene: TRBD2
v_gene: TRBV20-1
abundance: -
j_gene: TRBJ2-3
CDR3nt: TGCAGTGCTAGCCCAACTAGCGGGACTGATACGCAGTATTTT
CDR3aa: CSASPTSGTDTQYF

d_gene: -
v_gene: TRBV25-1
abundance: -
j_gene: TRBJ2-2
CDR3nt: TGTGCCAGCAGTGAATATGGGACTTTAAAGGACGGGGAGCTGTTTTTT
CDR3aa: CASSEYGTLKDGELFF

d_gene: -
v_gene: TRBV6-1
abundance: -
j_gene: TRBJ2-7
CDR3nt: TGTGCCAGCAGTGGGGCGAGGGAAACCTACGAGCAGTACTTC
CDR3aa: CASSGARETYEQYF

d_gene: -
v_gene: TRBV19
abundance: -
j_gene: TRBJ1-5
CDR3nt: TGTGCCAGTACTAATAGCCGGGGGGCCGATCAGCCCCAGCATTTT
CDR3aa: CASTNSRGADQPQHF

d_gene: -
v_gene: TRBV4-3
abundance: few
j_gene: TRBJ1-5
CDR3nt: TGCGCCAGCAGCCAGGAGAGCGGCGGCAATCAGCCCCAGCATTTT
CDR3aa: CASSQESGGNQPQHF

d_gene: -
v_gene: TRBV7-2
abundance: many
j_gene: TRBJ2-7
CDR3nt: TGTGCCAGCAGCTGGGGGGGCAGAACCTACGAGCAGTACTTC
CDR3aa: CASSWGGRTYEQYF

d_gene: TRBD2
v_gene: TRBV3-1
abundance: -
j_gene: TRBJ2-1
CDR3nt: TGTGCCAGCAGCCCAGCGGGAGCCTACAATGAGCAGTTCTTC
CDR3aa: CASSPAGAYNEQFF

d_gene: TRBD1
v_gene: TRBV9
abundance: -
j_gene: TRBJ1-1
CDR3nt: TGTGCCAGCAGCGGTACAGGGGGGCTGAACACTGAAGCTTTCTTT
CDR3aa: CASSGTGGLNTEAFF

d_gene: TRBD1
v_gene: TRBV5-1
abundance: -
j_gene: TRBJ1-4
CDR3nt: TGCGCCAGCAGCTCCGGCGGGACAGCCAATGAAAAACTGTTTTTT
CDR3aa: CASSSGGTANEKLFF

d_gene: TRBD1
v_gene: TRBV20-1
abundance: -
j_gene: TRBJ2-5
CDR3nt: TGCAGTGCTCGGGACAGCAACCAAGAGACCCAGTACTTC
CDR3aa: CSARDSNQETQYF

d_gene: -
v_gene: TRBV28
abundance: few
j_gene: TRBJ2-3
CDR3nt: TGTGCCAGCAGTTCCCAACTGGGCATTGAGTCGAATACGCAGTATTTT
CDR3aa: CASSSQLGIESNTQYF

d_gene: TRBD2
v_gene: TRBV28
abundance: -
j_gene: TRBJ2-7
CDR3nt: TGTGCCAGCAGTTTAGTGGGACTAGCAAAAGGGGAGCAGTACTTC
CDR3aa: CASSLVGLAKGEQYF

d_gene: -
v_gene: TRBV2
abundance: -
j_gene: TRBJ1-4
CDR3nt: TGTGCCAGCAGCTCAGTCCCCCTTAATGAAAAACTGTTTTTT
CDR3aa: CASSSVPLNEKLFF

d_gene: -
v_gene: TRBV5-1
abundance: -
j_gene: TRBJ2-7
CDR3nt: TGCGCCAGCAGCCCGGATACATCCAGCTCCTACGAGCAGTACTTC
CDR3aa: CASSPDTSSSYEQYF

d_gene: -
v_gene: TRBV29-1
abundance: many
j_gene: TRBJ1-1
CDR3nt: TGCAGCGTTGAATCCGCGGGGGGCGCAGAAGCTTTCTTT
CDR3aa: CSVESAGGAEAFF

d_gene: TRBD1
v_gene: TRBV6-5
abundance: few
j_gene: TRBJ1-2
CDR3nt: TGTGCCAGCAGTACCAGGGGGAGCCTCTATGGCTACACCTTC
CDR3aa: CASSTRGSLYGYTF

d_gene: -
v_gene: TRBV18
abundance: few
j_gene: TRBJ1-1
CDR3nt: TGTGCCAGCTCACCAAGAGCCCTTGAAGCTTTCTTT
CDR3aa: CASSPRALEAFF

d_gene: -
v_gene: TRBV12-3/TRBV12-4
abundance: -
j_gene: TRBJ2-1
CDR3nt: TGTGCCAGCAGCTCACTTTTAGCGGCCCGGGGCAATGAGCAGTTCTTC
CDR3aa: CASSSLLAARGNEQFF

d_gene: -
v_gene: TRBV18
abundance: many
j_gene: TRBJ2-2
CDR3nt: TGTGCCAGCTCACTTTCGGGGAACACCGGGGAGCTGTTTTTT
CDR3aa: CASSLSGNTGELFF

d_gene: TRBD2
v_gene: TRBV29-1
abundance: -
j_gene: TRBJ2-3
CDR3nt: TGCAGCGTAGTAGCGGGAGGCGGAGATACGCAGTATTTT
CDR3aa: CSVVAGGGDTQYF

d_gene: -
v_gene: TRBV6-6
abundance: few
j_gene: TRBJ1-2
CDR3nt: TGTGCCAGCTCCAGGGGCCCCCCCACCTTC
CDR3aa: CASSRGPPTF

d_gene: TRBD1
v_gene: TRBV7-9
abundance: -
j_gene: TRBJ2-5
CDR3nt: TGTGCCAGCAGCCCGGACGGGTCAGGGGGCCGACATGAGACCCAGTACTTC
CDR3aa: CASSPDGSGGRHETQYF

d_gene: TRBD1
v_gene: TRBV18
abundance: few
j_gene: TRBJ1-3
CDR3nt: TGTGCCAGCTCACCGGAGACAGGGTGGGCTCGCTCTGGAAACACCATATATTTT
CDR3aa: CASSPETGWARSGNTIYF